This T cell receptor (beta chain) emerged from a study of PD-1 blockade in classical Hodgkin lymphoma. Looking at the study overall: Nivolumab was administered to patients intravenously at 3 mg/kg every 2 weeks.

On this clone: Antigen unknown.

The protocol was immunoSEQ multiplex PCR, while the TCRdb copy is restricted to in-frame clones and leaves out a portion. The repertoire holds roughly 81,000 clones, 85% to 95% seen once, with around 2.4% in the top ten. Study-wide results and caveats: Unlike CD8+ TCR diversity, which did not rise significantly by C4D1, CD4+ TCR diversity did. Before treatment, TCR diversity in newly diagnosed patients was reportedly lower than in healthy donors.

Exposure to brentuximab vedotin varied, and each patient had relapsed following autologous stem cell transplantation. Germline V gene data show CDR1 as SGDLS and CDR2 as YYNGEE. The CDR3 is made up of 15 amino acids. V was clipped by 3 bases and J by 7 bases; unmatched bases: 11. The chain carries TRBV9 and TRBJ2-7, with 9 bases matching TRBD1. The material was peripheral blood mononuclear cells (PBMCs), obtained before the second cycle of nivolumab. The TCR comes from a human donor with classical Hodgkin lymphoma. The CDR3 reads CASSGTRDRASEQYF. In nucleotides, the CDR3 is TGTGCCAGCAGCGGAACCCGGGACAGGGCCTCAGAGCAGTACTTC. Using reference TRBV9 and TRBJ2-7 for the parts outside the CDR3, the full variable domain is DSGVTQTPKHLITATGQRVTLRCSPRSGDLSVYWYQQSLDQGLQFLIQYYNGEERAKGNILERFSAQQFPDLHSELNLSSLELGDSALYFCASSGTRDRASEQYFGPGTRLTVT.